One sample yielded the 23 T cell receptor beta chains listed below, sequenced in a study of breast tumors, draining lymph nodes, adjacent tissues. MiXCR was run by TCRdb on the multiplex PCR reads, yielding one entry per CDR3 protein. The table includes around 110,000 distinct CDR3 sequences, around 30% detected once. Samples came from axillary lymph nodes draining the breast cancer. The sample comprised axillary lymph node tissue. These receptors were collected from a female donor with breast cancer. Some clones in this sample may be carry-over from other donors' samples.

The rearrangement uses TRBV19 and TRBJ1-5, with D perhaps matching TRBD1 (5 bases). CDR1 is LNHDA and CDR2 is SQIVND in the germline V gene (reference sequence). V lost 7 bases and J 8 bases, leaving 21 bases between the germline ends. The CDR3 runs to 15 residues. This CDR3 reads CASNMGPTLREPQHF. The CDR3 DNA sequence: TGTGCCAGTAATATGGGACCGACCTTGAGGGAGCCCCAGCATTTT.

CDR3 in DNA: TGTGCCAGCAGCGAGGGAAATTCCTACGAGCAGTACTTC. This gives the protein CASSEGNSYEQYF. The V and J genes are TRBV7-8 and TRBJ2-7; tentatively, D is TRBD2 (5 bases). The CDR3 extends over 13 amino acids. The V and J ends lost 5 bases and 1 base respectively, with 9 bases between them. From germline, CDR1 is SGHVS and CDR2 FQNEAQ.

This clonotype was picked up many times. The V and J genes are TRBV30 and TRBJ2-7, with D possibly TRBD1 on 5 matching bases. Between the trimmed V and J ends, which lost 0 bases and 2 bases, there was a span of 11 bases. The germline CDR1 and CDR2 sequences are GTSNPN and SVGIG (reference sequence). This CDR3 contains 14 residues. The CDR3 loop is CAWSVRGGTYEQYF. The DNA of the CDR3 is TGTGCCTGGAGTGTAAGGGGCGGAACCTACGAGCAGTACTTC.

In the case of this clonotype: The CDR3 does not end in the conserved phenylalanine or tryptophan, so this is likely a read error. The CDR3 reads CASSFGGGVMNTEAFV. CDR3 bases: TGTGCCAGCAGTTTCGGGGGTGGGGTCATGAACACTGAAGCTTTCGTT. The chain is built from TRBV12-3 or TRBV12-4 and TRBJ1-1; D might be TRBD1 (5 bases). V was shortened by 3 bases and J by 0 bases, with 14 bases between the two germline ends. The CDR3 covers 16 residues.

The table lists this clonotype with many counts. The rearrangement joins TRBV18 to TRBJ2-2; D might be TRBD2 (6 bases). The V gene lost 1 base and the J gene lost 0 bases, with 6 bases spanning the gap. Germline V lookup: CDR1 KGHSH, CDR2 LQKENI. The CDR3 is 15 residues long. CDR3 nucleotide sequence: TGTGCCAGCTCACCACTAGCGGCGAACACCGGGGAGCTGTTTTTT. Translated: CASSPLAANTGELFF.

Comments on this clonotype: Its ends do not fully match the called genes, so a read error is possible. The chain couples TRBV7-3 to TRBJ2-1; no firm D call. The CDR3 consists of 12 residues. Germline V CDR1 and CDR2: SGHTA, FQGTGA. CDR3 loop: CASSLGYSEQLF. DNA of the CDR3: TGTGCCAGCAGCTTAGGATACAGTGAGCAGCTCTTC.

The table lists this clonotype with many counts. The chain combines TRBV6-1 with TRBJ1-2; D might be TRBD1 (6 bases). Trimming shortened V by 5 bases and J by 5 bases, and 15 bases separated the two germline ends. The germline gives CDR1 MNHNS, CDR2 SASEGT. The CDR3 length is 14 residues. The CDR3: CASSQGGGGYGYTF. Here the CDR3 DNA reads TGTGCCAGCAGTCAAGGGGGGGGCGGGTATGGCTACACCTTC.

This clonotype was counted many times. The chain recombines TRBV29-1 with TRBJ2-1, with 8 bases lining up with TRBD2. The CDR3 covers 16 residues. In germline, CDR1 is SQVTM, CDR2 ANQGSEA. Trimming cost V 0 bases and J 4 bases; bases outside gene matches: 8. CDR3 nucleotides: TGCAGCGTTGAAGACCGGACTAGCAGGGGATACAATGAGCAGTTCTTC. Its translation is CSVEDRTSRGYNEQFF.

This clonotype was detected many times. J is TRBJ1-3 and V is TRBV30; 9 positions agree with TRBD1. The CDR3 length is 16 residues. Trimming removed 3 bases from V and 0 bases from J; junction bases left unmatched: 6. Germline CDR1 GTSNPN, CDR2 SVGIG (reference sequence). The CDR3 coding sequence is TGTGCCTGGAGAGTATTGGGACAGGGCTCTGGAAACACCATATATTTT. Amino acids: CAWRVLGQGSGNTIYF. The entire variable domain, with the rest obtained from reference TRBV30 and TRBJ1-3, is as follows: SQTIHQWPATLVQPVGSPLSLECTVEGTSNPNLYWYRQAAGRGLQLLFYSVGIGQISSEVPQNLSASRPQDRQFILSSKKLLLSDSGFYLCAWRVLGQGSGNTIYFGEGSWLTVV.

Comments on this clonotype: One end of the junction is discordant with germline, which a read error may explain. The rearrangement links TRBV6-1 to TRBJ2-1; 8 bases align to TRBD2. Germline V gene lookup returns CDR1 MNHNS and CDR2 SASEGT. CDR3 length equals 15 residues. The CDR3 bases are TGTGCCAGCAGTGGAGCGGGAGCGGGCTACAATAAGCAGTTCTTC. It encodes CASSGAGAGYNKQFF.

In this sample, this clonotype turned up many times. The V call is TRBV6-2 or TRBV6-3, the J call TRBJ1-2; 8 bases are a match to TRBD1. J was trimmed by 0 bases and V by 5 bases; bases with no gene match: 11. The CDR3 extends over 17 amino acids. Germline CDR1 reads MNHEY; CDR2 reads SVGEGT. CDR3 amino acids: CASSPPDRAKPNYGYTF. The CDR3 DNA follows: TGTGCCAGCAGTCCCCCGGACAGGGCGAAGCCTAACTATGGCTACACCTTC.

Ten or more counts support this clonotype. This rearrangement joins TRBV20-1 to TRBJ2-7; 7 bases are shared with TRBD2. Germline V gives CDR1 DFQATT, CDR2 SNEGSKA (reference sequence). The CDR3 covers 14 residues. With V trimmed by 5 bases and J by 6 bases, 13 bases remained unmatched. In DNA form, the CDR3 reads TGCAGTGCTGAGCGGGGATTCTTTGCGGGCGAGCAGTACTTC. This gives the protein CSAERGFFAGEQYF.

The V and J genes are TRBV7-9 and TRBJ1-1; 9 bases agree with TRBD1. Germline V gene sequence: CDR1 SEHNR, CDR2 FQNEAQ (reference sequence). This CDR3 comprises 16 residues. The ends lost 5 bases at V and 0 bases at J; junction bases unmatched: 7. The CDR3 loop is CASSPRDRVVNTEAFF. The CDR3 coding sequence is TGTGCCAGCAGCCCTCGGGACAGGGTAGTGAACACTGAAGCTTTCTTT.

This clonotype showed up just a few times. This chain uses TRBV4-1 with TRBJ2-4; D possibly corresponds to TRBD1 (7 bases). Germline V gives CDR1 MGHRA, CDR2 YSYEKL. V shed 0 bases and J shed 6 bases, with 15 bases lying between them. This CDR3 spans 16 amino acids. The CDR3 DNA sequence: TGCGCCAGCAGCCAAGAATTCAGGGGGGTAGGAAACATTCAGTACTTC. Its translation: CASSQEFRGVGNIQYF.

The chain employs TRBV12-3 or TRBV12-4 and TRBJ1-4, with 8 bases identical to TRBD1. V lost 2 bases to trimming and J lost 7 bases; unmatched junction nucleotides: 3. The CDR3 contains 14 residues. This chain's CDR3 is CASSLRTGSEKLFF. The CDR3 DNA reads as TGTGCCAGCAGTTTAAGGACAGGGTCTGAAAAACTGTTTTTT.

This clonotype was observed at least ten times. CDR3 DNA sequence: TGTGCCAGCAGTCCCGACGGGCTTGGTCAGCCCCAGCATTTT. Its translation: CASSPDGLGQPQHF. The J gene is TRBJ1-5, the V gene TRBV6-5; the D is unclear. Trimming stripped 5 bases from V and 6 bases from J, with 14 bases between. Per the germline V gene, CDR1 is MNHEY and CDR2 is SVGAGI. The CDR3 consists of 14 residues.

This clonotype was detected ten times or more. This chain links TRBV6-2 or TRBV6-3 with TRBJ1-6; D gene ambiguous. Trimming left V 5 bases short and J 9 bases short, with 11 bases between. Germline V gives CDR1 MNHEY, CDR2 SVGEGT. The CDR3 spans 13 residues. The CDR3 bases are TGTGCCAGCAGTGCACCGGTTTCTTCACCCCTCCACTTT. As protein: CASSAPVSSPLHF.

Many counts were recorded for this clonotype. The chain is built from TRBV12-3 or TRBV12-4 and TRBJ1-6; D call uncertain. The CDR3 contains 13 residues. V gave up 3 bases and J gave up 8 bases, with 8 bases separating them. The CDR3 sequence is CASSFGRDSPLHF. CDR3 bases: TGTGCCAGCAGTTTTGGCCGGGATTCACCCCTCCACTTT.

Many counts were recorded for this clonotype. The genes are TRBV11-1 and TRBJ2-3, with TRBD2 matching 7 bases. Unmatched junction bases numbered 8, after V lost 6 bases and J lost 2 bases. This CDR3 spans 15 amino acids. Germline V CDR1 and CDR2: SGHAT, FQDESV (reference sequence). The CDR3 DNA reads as TGTGCCAGCAGTCTCGGACTAGTGAACACAGATACGCAGTATTTT. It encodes CASSLGLVNTDTQYF.

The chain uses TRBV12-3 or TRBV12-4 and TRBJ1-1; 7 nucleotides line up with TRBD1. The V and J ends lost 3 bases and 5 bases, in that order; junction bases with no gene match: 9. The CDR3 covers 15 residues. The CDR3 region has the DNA TGTGCCAGCAGTTTTTTAGGGGGCGCGGGGACTGAAGCTTTCTTT. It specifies CASSFLGGAGTEAFF.

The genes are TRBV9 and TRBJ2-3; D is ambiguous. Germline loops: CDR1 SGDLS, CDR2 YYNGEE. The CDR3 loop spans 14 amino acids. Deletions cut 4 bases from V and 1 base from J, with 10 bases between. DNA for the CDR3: TGTGCCAGCAGCATAGGTTGGGGCACAGATACGCAGTATTTT. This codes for CASSIGWGTDTQYF.

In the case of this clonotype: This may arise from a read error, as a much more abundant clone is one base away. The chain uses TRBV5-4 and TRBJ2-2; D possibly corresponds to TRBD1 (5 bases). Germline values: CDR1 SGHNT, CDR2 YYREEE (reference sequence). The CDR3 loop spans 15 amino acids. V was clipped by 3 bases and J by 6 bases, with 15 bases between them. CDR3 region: CASSSQGAISGELFF. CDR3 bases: TGTGCCAGCAGCTCGCAGGGTGCAATCTCCGGGGAGCTGTTTTTT.

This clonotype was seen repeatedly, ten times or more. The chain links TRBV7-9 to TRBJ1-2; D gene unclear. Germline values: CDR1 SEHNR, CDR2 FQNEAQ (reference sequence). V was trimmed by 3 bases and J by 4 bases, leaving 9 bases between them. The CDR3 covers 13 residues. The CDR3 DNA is TGTGCCAGCAGCTTCTCGGGGTTCTATGGCTACACCTTC. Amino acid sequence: CASSFSGFYGYTF.